Here is one TCR beta chain with its context. The sample is drawn from a study of blood T cell repertoires in COVID-19. Overall study context: The study drew acute and convalescent COVID-19 samples from the United States, Italy and Spain.

Assay: immunoSEQ multiplex PCR; the TCRdb copy retains only in-frame clones and omits some. The profile covers about 190,000 clones, with around 89% appearing a single time and 6% taken by the ten largest. This CDR3 region has 15 residues. J was trimmed by 4 bases and V by 5 bases; bases with no gene match: 8. Germline loops: CDR1 MDHEN, CDR2 SYDVKM. The chain joins TRBV28 to TRBJ1-5; 7 bases map to TRBD1. This TCR derives from a man in his forties with active or convalescent COVID-19. Source material: peripheral blood. CDR3 loop: CASSILTGLNQPQHF. The CDR3 DNA is TGTGCCAGCAGTATACTGACAGGGTTAAATCAGCCCCAGCATTTT.